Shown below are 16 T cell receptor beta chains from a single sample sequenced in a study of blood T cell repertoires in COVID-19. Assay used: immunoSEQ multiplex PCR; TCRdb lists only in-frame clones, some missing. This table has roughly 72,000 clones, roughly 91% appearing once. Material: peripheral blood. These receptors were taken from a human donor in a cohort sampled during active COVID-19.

The CDR3 region has the DNA TGTGCCAGCGCAACAGTATGGGGCACAGATACGCAGTATTTT. Translated: CASATVWGTDTQYF. J is TRBJ2-3 and V is TRBV7-9; no clear D. The CDR3 sequence is 14 residues long. Germline CDR1 is SEHNR and CDR2 is FQNEAQ (reference sequence). Trimming cost V 8 bases and J 1 base, with 13 bases left between them.

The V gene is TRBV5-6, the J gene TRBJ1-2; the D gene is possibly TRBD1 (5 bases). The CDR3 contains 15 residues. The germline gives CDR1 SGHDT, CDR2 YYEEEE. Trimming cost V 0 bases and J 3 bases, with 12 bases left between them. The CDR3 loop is CASSLARVGHYGYTF. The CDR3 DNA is TGTGCCAGCAGCTTGGCCAGGGTAGGGCACTATGGCTACACCTTC.

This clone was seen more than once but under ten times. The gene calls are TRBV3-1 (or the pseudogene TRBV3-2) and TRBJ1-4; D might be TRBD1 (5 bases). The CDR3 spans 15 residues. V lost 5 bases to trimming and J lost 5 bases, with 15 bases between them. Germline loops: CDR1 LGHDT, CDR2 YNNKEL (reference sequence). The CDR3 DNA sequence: TGTGCCAGCAGCGAGAAGGGACTGCCCAATGAAAAACTGTTTTTT. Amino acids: CASSEKGLPNEKLFF.

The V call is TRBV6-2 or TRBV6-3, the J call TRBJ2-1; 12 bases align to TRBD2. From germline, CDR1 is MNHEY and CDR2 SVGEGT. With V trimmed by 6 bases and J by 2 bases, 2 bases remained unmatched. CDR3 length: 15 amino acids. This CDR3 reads CASSPSGGAYNEQFF. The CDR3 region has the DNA TGTGCCAGCAGCCCTAGCGGGGGGGCCTACAATGAGCAGTTCTTC.

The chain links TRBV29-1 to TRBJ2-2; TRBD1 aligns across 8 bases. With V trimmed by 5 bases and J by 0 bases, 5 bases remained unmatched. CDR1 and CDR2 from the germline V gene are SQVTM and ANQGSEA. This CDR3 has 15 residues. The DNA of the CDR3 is TGCAGCGTTACCGACAGGGGAACGAACACCGGGGAGCTGTTTTTT. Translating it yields CSVTDRGTNTGELFF.

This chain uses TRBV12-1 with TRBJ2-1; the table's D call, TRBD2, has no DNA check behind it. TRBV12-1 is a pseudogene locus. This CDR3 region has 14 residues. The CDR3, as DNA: TGTGCCAGCAGCCCCCCGGGAGAAGGTCGCGAGCAGTTCTTC. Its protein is CASSPPGEGREQFF.

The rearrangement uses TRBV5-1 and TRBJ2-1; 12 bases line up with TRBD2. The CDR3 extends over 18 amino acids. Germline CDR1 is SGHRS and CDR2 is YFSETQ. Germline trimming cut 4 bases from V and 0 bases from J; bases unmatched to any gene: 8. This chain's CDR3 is CASSTGTSGFSSYNEQFF. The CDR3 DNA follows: TGCGCCAGCAGCACCGGGACTAGCGGGTTCAGCTCCTACAATGAGCAGTTCTTC. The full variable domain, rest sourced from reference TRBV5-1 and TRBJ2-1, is KAGVTQTPRYLIKTRGQQVTLSCSPISGHRSVSWYQQTPGQGLQFLFEYFSETQRNKGNFPGRFSGRQFSNSRSEMNVSTLELGDSALYLCASSTGTSGFSSYNEQFFGPGTRLTVL.

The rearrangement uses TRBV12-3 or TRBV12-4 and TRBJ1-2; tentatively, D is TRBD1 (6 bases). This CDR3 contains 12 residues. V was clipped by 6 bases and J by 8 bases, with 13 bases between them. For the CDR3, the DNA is TGTGCCAGCAGCCTCCTTGGGGGCGGCTACACCTTC. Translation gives CASSLLGGGYTF.

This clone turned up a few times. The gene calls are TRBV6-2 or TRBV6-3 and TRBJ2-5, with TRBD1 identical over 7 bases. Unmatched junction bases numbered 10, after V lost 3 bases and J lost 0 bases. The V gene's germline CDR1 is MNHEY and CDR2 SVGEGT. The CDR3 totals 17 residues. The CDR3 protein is CASSYGGQNPYQETQYF. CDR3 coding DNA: TGTGCCAGCAGTTATGGGGGACAGAACCCGTACCAAGAGACCCAGTACTTC.

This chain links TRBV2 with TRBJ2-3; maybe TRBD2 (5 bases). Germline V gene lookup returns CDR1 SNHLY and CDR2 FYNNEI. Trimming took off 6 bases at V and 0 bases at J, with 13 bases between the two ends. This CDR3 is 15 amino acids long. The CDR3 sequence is CASRRAVFSTDTQYF. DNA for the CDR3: TGTGCCAGCAGGAGGGCTGTATTTAGCACAGATACGCAGTATTTT.

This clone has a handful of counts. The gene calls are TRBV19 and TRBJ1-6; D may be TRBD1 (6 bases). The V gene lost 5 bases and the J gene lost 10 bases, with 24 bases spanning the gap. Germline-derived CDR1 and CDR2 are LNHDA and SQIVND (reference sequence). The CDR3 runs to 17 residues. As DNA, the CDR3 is TGTGCCAGTAGTCTCCCCGGTTTGCAGGGGTTCAACTCACCCCTCCACTTT. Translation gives CASSLPGLQGFNSPLHF.

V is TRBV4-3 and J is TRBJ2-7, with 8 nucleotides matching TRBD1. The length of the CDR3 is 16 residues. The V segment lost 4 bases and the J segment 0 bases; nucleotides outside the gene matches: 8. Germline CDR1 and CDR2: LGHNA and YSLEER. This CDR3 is CASSRTTGGISYEQYF. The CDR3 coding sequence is TGCGCCAGCAGCCGGACTACAGGGGGTATCTCCTACGAGCAGTACTTC.

The CDR3 spells CASSYFTGVLVYEQYF. As DNA, the CDR3 is TGTGCCAGCAGTTACTTCACAGGGGTGCTGGTCTACGAGCAGTACTTC. The chain combines TRBV6-2 or TRBV6-3 with TRBJ2-7, with TRBD1 matching over 7 bases. The CDR3 sequence is 16 residues long. Germline V gene sequence: CDR1 MNHEY, CDR2 SVGEGT. V dropped 1 base and J dropped 3; count of bases not matched to a gene: 9.

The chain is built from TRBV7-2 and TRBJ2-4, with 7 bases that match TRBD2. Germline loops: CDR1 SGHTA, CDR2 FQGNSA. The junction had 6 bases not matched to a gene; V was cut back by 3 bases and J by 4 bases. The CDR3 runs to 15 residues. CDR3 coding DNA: TGTGCCAGCAGCTTGGGGGGGGTCGCGAAAAACATTCAGTACTTC. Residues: CASSLGGVAKNIQYF.

The CDR3 nucleotides read TGTGCCAGCAGCTTAGGGCCCCAGGGGGCGTCCTACGAGCAGTACTTC. This sequence encodes CASSLGPQGASYEQYF. J is TRBJ2-7 and V is TRBV13, with TRBD1 matching over 8 bases. Unmatched junction bases numbered 5, after V lost 0 bases and J lost 1 base. Germline CDR1 is PRHDT and CDR2 is FYEKMQ (reference sequence). This CDR3 region has 16 residues. Full variable domain (remainder filled in from reference TRBV13 and TRBJ2-7): AAGVIQSPRHLIKEKRETATLKCYPIPRHDTVYWYQQGPGQDPQFLISFYEKMQSDKGSIPDRFSAQQFSDYHSELNMSSLELGDSALYFCASSLGPQGASYEQYFGPGTRLTVT.

The CDR3 protein is CASSIGQGGFYEQYF. In nucleotides, the CDR3 is TGTGCCAGCAGCATCGGACAGGGGGGTTTCTACGAGCAGTACTTC. The chain recombines TRBV27 with TRBJ2-7, with 10 bases aligning to TRBD1. Losses at the gene ends were 6 bases for V and 3 bases for J; bases not matched to a gene: 8. Germline lookup yields CDR1 MNHEY and CDR2 SMNVEV (reference sequence). The CDR3 is 15 residues long.